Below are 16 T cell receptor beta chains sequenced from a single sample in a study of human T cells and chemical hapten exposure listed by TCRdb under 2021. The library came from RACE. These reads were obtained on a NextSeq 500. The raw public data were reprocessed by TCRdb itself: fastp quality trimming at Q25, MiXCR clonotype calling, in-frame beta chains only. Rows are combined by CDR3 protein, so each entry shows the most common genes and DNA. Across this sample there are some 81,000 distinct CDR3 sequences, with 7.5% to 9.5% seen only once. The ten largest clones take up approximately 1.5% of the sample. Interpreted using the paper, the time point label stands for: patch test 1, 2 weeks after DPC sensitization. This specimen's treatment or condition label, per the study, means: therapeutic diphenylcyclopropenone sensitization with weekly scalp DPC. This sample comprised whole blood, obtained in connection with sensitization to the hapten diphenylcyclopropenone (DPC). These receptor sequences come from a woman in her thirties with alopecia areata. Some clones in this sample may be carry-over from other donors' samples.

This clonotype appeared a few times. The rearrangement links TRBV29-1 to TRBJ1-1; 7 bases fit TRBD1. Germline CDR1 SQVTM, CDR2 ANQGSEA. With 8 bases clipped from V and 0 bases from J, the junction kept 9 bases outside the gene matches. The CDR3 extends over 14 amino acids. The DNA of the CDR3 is TGCAGCACATTGACAGGGAACATGAACACTGAAGCTTTCTTT. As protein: CSTLTGNMNTEAFF.

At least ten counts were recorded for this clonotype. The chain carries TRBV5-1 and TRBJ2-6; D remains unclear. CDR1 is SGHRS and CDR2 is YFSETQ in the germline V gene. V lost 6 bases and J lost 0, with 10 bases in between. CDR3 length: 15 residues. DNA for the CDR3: TGCGCCAGCAAGAACGGCGACTCTGGGGCCAACGTCCTGACTTTC. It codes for CASKNGDSGANVLTF. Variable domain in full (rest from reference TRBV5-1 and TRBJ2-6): KAGVTQTPRYLIKTRGQQVTLSCSPISGHRSVSWYQQTPGQGLQFLFEYFSETQRNKGNFPGRFSGRQFSNSRSEMNVSTLELGDSALYLCASKNGDSGANVLTFGAGSRLTVL.

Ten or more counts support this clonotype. The CDR3 region is CSARGLAGAPTDTQYF. CDR3 coding DNA: TGCAGTGCCCGGGGCCTAGCGGGGGCCCCCACAGATACGCAGTATTTT. The rearrangement links TRBV20-1 to TRBJ2-3; TRBD2 matches 10 bases. In germline, CDR1 is DFQATT, CDR2 SNEGSKA (reference sequence). The CDR3 has 16 amino acids. The V and J ends lost 6 bases and 2 bases, in that order; junction bases with no gene match: 11.

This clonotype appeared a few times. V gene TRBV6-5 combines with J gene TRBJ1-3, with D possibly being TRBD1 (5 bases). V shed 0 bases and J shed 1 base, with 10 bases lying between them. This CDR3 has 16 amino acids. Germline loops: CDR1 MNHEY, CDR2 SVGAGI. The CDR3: CASSYSQVVSGNTIYF. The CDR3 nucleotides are TGTGCCAGCAGTTACTCACAGGTCGTTTCTGGAAACACCATATATTTT.

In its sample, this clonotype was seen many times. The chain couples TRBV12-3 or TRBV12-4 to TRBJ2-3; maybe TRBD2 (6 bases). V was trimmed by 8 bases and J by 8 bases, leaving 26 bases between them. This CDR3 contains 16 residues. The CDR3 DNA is TGTGCCAGCCTCCCTAGCGTGGCAGGCCGAGCGGCTACGCAGTATTTT. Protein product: CASLPSVAGRAATQYF.

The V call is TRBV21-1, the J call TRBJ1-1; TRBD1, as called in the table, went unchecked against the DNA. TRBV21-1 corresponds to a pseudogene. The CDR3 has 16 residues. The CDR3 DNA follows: TGTGCCAGCAGCAGAGGGACAGAGGTCATGAACACTGAAGCTTTCTTT. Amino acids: CASSRGTEVMNTEAFF.

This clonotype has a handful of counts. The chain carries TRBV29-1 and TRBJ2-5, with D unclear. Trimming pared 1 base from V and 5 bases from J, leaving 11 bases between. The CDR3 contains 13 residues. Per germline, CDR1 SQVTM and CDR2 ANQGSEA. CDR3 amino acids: CSVEGGVRETQYF. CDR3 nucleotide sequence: TGCAGCGTTGAAGGAGGAGTTAGGGAGACCCAGTACTTC.

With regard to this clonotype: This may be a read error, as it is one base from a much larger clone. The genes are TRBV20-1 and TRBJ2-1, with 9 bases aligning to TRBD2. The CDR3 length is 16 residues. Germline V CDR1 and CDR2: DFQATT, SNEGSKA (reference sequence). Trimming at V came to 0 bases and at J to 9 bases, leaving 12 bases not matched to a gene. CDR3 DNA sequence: TGCAGTGCTAGAGATATGAGGTCTAGCGGGGTCGGTGAGCAGTTCTTC. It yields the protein CSARDMRSSGVGEQFF.

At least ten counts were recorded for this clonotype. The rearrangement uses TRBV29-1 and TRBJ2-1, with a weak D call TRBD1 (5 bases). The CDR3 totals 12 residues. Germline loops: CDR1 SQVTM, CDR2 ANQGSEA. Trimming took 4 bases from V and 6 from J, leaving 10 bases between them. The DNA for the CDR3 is TGCAGCGTTGGGGGCAGGGTCAATGAGCAGTTCTTC. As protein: CSVGGRVNEQFF.

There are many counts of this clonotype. CDR3 region: CAISGVRGAGANVLTF. In nucleotides, the CDR3 is TGTGCCATCAGTGGCGTTCGGGGGGCAGGGGCCAACGTCCTGACTTTC. The rearrangement links TRBV10-3 to TRBJ2-6; D perhaps matches TRBD2 (7 bases). Trimming left V 4 bases short and J 4 bases short, with 14 bases between. This CDR3 region has 16 residues. Germline V gene sequence: CDR1 ENHRY, CDR2 SYGVKD.

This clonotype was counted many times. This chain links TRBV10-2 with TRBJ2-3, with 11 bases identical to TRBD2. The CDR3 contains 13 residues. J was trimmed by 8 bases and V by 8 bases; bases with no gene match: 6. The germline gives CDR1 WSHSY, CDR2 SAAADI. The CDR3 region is CASCTSGGITQYF. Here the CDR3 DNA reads TGCGCCAGCTGCACTAGCGGGGGTATTACGCAGTATTTT.

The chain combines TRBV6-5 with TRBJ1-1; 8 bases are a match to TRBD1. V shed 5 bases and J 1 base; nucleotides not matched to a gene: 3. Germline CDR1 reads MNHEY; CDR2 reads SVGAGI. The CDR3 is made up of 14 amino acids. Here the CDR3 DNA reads TGTGCCAGCAGTAACGGACAGGGGAACACTGAAGCTTTCTTT. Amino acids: CASSNGQGNTEAFF.

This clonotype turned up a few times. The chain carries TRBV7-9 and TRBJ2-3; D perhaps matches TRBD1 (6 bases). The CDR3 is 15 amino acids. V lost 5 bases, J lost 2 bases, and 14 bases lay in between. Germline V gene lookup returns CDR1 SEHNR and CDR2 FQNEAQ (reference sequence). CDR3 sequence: CASSMGRTVTDTQYF. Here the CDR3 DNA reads TGTGCCAGCAGCATGGGAAGGACAGTCACAGATACGCAGTATTTT.

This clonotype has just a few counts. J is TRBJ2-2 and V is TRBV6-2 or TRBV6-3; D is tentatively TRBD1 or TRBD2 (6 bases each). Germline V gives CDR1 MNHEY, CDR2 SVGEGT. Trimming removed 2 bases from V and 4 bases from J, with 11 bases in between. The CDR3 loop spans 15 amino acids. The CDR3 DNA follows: TGTGCCAGCAGTTACCCGGGGGCGTTCACCGGGGAGCTGTTTTTT. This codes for CASSYPGAFTGELFF.

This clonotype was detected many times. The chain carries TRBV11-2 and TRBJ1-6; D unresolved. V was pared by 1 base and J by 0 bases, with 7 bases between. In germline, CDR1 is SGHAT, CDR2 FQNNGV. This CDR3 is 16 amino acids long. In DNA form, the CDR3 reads TGTGCCAGCAGCTTAGTTGGGTTCTCCTATAATTCACCCCTCCACTTT. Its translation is CASSLVGFSYNSPLHF.

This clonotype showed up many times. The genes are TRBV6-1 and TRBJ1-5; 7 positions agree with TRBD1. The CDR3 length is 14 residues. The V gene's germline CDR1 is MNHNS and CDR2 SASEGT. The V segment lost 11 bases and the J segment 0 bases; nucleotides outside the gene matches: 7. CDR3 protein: CAAGGFYSNQPQHF. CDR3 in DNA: TGTGCCGCAGGGGGTTTTTATAGCAATCAGCCCCAGCATTTT.